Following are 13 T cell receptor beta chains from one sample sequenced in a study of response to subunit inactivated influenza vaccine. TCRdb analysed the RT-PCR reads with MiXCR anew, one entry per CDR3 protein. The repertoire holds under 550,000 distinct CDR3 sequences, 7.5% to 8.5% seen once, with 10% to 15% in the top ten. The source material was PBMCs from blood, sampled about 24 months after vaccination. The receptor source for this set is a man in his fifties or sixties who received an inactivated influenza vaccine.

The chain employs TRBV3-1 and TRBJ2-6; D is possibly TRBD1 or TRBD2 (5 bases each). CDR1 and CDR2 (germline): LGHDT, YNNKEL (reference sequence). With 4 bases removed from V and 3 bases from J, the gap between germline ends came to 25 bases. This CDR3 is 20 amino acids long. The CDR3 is CASSRIRDPWNPYGANVLTF. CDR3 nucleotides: TGTGCCAGCAGCCGTATCCGGGACCCATGGAACCCCTATGGGGCCAACGTCCTGACTTTC.

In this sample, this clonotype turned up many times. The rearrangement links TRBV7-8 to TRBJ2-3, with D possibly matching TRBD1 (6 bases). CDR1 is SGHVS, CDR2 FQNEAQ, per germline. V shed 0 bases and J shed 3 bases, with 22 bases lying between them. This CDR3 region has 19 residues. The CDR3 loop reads CASSLASYGWQGKTDTQYF. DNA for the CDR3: TGTGCCAGCAGCTTAGCATCGTATGGCTGGCAGGGGAAGACAGATACGCAGTATTTT. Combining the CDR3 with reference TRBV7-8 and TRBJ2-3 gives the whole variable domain GAGVSQSPRYKVAKRGQDVALRCDPISGHVSLFWYQQALGQGPEFLTYFQNEAQLDKSGLPSDRFFAERPEGSVSTLKIQRTQQEDSAVYLCASSLASYGWQGKTDTQYFGPGTRLTVL.

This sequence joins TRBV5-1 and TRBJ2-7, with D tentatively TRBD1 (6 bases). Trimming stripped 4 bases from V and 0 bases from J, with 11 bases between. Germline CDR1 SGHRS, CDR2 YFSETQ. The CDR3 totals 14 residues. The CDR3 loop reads CASSLSDSSYEQYF. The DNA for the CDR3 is TGCGCCAGCAGCCTTTCGGACAGCTCCTACGAGCAGTACTTC.

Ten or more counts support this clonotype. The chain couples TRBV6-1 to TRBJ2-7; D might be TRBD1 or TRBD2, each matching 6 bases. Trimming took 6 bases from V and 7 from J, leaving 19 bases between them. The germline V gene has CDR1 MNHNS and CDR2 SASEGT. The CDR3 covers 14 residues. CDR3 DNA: TGTGCCAGCAGGCGGGGACAACCGAGGGGTGAGCAGTACTTC. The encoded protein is CASRRGQPRGEQYF.

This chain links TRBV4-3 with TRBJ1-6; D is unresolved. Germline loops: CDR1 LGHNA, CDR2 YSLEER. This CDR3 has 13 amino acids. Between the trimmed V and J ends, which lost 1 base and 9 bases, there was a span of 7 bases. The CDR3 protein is CASSQVDVSPLHF. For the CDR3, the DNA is TGCGCCAGCAGCCAAGTAGACGTTTCACCCCTCCACTTT.

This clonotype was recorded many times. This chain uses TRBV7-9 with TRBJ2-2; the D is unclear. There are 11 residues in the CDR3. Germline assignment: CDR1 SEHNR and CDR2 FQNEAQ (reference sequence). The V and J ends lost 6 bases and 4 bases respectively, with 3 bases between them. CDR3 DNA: TGTGCCAGCAGTTTCACCGGGGAGCTGTTTTTT. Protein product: CASSFTGELFF.

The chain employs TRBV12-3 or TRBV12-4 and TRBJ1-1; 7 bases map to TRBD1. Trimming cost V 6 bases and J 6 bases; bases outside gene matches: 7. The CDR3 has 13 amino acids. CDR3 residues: CASSRRQGAEAFF. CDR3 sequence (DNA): TGTGCCAGCAGCCGGAGACAGGGCGCTGAAGCTTTCTTT.

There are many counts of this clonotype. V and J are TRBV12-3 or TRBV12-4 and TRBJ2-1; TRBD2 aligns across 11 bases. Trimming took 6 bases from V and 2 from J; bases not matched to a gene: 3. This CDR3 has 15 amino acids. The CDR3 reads CASSTLAGAYNEQFF. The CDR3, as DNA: TGTGCCAGCAGCACACTAGCGGGAGCCTACAATGAGCAGTTCTTC.

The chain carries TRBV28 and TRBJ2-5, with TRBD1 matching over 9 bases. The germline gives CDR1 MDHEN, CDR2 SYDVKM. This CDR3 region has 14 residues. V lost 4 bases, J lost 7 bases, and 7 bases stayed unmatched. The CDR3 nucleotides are TGTGCCAGCAGTTCGTCGGGACAGGGAGGGACCCAGTACTTC. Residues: CASSSSGQGGTQYF.

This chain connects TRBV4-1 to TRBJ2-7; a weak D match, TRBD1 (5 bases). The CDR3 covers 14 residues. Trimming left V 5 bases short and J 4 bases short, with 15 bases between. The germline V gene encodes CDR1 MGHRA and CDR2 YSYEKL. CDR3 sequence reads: CASSKGAGWYEQYF. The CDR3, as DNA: TGCGCCAGCAGCAAAGGGGCAGGGTGGTACGAGCAGTACTTC.

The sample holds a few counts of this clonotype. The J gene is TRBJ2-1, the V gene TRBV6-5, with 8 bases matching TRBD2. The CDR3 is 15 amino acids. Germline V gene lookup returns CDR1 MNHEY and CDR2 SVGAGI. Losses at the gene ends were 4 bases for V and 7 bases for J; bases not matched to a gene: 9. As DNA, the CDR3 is TGTGCCAGCAGTTCCAGAGCGGGAGTACGGAATGAGCAGTTCTTC. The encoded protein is CASSSRAGVRNEQFF.

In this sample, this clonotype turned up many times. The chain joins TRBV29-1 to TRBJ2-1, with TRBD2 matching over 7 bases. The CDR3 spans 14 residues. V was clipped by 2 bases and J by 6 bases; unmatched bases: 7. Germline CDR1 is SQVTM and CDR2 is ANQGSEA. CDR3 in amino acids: CSVEYSGYSNEQFF. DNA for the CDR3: TGCAGCGTTGAATATAGCGGGTATAGCAATGAGCAGTTCTTC.

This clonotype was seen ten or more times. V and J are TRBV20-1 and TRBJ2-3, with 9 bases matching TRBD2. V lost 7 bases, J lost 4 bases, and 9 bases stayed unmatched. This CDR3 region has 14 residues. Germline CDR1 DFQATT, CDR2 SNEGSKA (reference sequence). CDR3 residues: CSVNSGRGPDTQYF. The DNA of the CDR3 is TGCAGTGTTAATAGCGGGAGAGGCCCAGATACGCAGTATTTT.